This T cell receptor (beta chain) was captured by sequencing in a study of shared clonotypes between healthy human individuals. General study points: Estimated richness was generally greater in naive than memory subsets. Naive CD4 clonotype sharing across four donors was approximately 5%.

The assay was immunoSEQ multiplex PCR, and TCRdb's table has in-frame clones only and misses some. The data show about 750,000 clones, nearly 95% seen once. This CDR3 region has 13 residues. Trimming took 0 bases from V and 2 from J, leaving 3 bases between them. Germline V gene sequence: CDR1 MNHEY, CDR2 SVGAGI. The naive CD8 population came from CD45RO-negative cells selected for CCR7, without terminally differentiated effector memory CD45RA+ cells. With respect to this clone: Antigen specificity is unknown. The sample contains more than one DNA sequence encoding this CDR3.

Sequenced material: naive CD8+ T cells sorted from blood. V usage is TRBV6-5 and J usage is TRBJ2-3; D gene unclear. The TCR originated in a young man in good health. CDR3 nucleotide sequence: TGTGCCAGCAGTTACTCGGCCACAGATACGCAGTATTTT. Protein sequence: CASSYSATDTQYF.